This is a list of T cell receptor beta chains from one sample in a study of response to subunit inactivated influenza vaccine. TCRdb reprocessed the RT-PCR reads with MiXCR, giving one entry per CDR3 protein. The data contain a few hundred thousand distinct CDR3 sequences, approximately 14% of them singletons. Source: PBMCs from blood, taken about 11 days after vaccination. The receptors come from a man aged 45 to 65 who received an inactivated influenza vaccine. Each CDR3 is given with its conserved first and last residue.

V gene: TRBV11-2
J gene: TRBJ1-5
CDR3 protein: CASSVGTGYSPQHF

V gene: TRBV19
J gene: TRBJ2-1
CDR3 protein: CASSARDSSSYNEQFF

V gene: TRBV14
J gene: TRBJ2-7
CDR3 protein: CASSQRTGLPYEQYF

V gene: TRBV7-8
J gene: TRBJ2-3
CDR3 protein: CASTRKGFSTDTQYF

V gene: TRBV25-1
J gene: TRBJ2-5
CDR3 protein: CASSESLIGQETQYF

V gene: TRBV10-3
J gene: TRBJ2-7
CDR3 protein: CAISLGLGYEQYF

V gene: TRBV24-1
J gene: TRBJ2-3
CDR3 protein: CATSDIKGELADTQYF

V gene: TRBV5-1
J gene: TRBJ1-1
CDR3 protein: CASSLAGQSTEAFF

V gene: TRBV11-2
J gene: TRBJ2-1
CDR3 protein: CASSFSDLSYNEQFF

V gene: TRBV20-1
J gene: TRBJ2-7
CDR3 protein: CSARDLVQRVHEQYF

V gene: TRBV12-3/TRBV12-4
J gene: TRBJ2-1
CDR3 protein: CASSSRLAWNNEQFF

V gene: TRBV6-5
J gene: TRBJ2-1
CDR3 protein: CASSYTGANEQFF

V gene: TRBV5-5
J gene: TRBJ2-1
CDR3 protein: CASSVQNGQGANEQFF

V gene: TRBV13
J gene: TRBJ1-6
CDR3 protein: CASSPRGLDPALHF

V gene: TRBV7-2
J gene: TRBJ2-5
CDR3 protein: CASSLADLPWTQYF

V gene: TRBV5-6
J gene: TRBJ2-1
CDR3 protein: CASSLQSIYNEQFF

V gene: TRBV6-5
J gene: TRBJ2-1
CDR3 protein: CASSYWGFGRGSYNEQFF

V gene: TRBV20-1
J gene: TRBJ2-3
CDR3 protein: CSARSEGGSTDTQYF

V gene: TRBV7-9
J gene: TRBJ2-2
CDR3 protein: CASSSHDSYTGELFF

V gene: TRBV29-1
J gene: TRBJ1-2
CDR3 protein: CSARTDYYGYTF

V gene: TRBV20-1
J gene: TRBJ1-4
CDR3 protein: CSAKRGTNEKLFF

V gene: TRBV4-1
J gene: TRBJ2-7
CDR3 protein: CASSQAKIGYEQYF

V gene: TRBV11-2
J gene: TRBJ2-7
CDR3 protein: CASSPKPQGQQQYF

V gene: TRBV15
J gene: TRBJ2-3
CDR3 protein: CATSAGSPSGSQYF

V gene: TRBV5-1
J gene: TRBJ2-5
CDR3 protein: CASSPNRGLVHQETQYF

V gene: TRBV6-5
J gene: TRBJ2-2
CDR3 protein: CASSYSSGTGELFF

V gene: TRBV5-1
J gene: TRBJ2-2
CDR3 protein: CASTHTGNTGELFF

V gene: TRBV6-5
J gene: TRBJ2-1
CDR3 protein: CASSYSRARHEQFF

V gene: TRBV28
J gene: TRBJ2-7
CDR3 protein: CASRNLAGVSYEQYF

V gene: TRBV29-1
J gene: TRBJ2-1
CDR3 protein: CSVQVGESFF

V gene: TRBV6-5
J gene: TRBJ2-1
CDR3 protein: CASSYRGAWNEQFF

V gene: TRBV12-3/TRBV12-4
J gene: TRBJ2-5
CDR3 protein: CASRLAGAGTQYF

V gene: TRBV5-1
J gene: TRBJ2-6
CDR3 protein: CASSLGDSLGYSGANVLTF

V gene: TRBV6-1
J gene: TRBJ2-5
CDR3 protein: CASSEWAGRAQETQYF

V gene: TRBV6-2/TRBV6-3
J gene: TRBJ2-7
CDR3 protein: CASSYGRLADYEQYF

V gene: TRBV19
J gene: TRBJ2-7
CDR3 protein: CASSTQTSGNHRLYEQYF

V gene: TRBV29-1
J gene: TRBJ1-2
CDR3 protein: CSVSPGGDYGYTF

V gene: TRBV7-8
J gene: TRBJ2-5
CDR3 protein: CASSLTGTGNQETQYF

V gene: TRBV7-9
J gene: TRBJ1-4
CDR3 protein: CASSLGQGFEKLFF

V gene: TRBV7-2
J gene: TRBJ2-7
CDR3 protein: CASNHGGSSYEQYF

V gene: TRBV20-1
J gene: TRBJ2-1
CDR3 protein: CSARLAGLSYNEQFF

V gene: TRBV4-3
J gene: TRBJ2-2
CDR3 protein: CASSQGGTGLPGELFF

V gene: TRBV15
J gene: TRBJ2-7
CDR3 protein: CATSRDQGQTYEQYF

V gene: TRBV4-2
J gene: TRBJ1-1
CDR3 protein: CASSQVGLWGGSTEAFF

V gene: TRBV29-1
J gene: TRBJ2-7
CDR3 protein: CSVEDRRRSGSYEQYF

V gene: TRBV10-3
J gene: TRBJ1-1
CDR3 protein: CAIGGQGGGEAFF